This T cell receptor (beta chain) stems from a study of OX40 agonist ivuxolimab in advanced cancers. As for the study in general: Treatment of patients was with ivuxolimab, an agonistic anti-OX40 (CD134) antibody. Past anti-PD-1, anti-PD-L1 or anti-CTLA-4 therapy was accepted, and 40% had received some. Study observations and caveats: Dosing at 0.1 to 3.0 mg/kg was accompanied by clonal expansion of CD4+ and CD8+ blood T cells by week 6.

About this clone itself: Antigen: not known.

Blood draws occurred at baseline, cycle 4 day 1, and cycle 7 day 1. The CDR3 has 13 residues. The germline CDR1 and CDR2 sequences are SGHKS and YYEKEE (reference sequence). V was pared by 2 bases and J by 2 bases, with 7 bases between. Here immunoSEQ multiplex PCR was the method, and the copy in TCRdb shows in-frame clones only, minus some. Altogether nearly 80,000 clones are present, roughly 91% being singletons, with the ten largest covering more than 0.25%. This specimen was CD4+ or CD8+ T cells sorted from blood, taken in a trial of the OX40 agonist ivuxolimab. V usage is TRBV5-5 and J usage is TRBJ2-5, with D unresolved. The origin of this receptor is an adult with an advanced solid tumor such as melanoma, head and neck, liver or kidney cancer. CDR3 sequence reads: CASSFQAQETQYF. CDR3 in DNA: TGTGCCAGCAGCTTCCAAGCGCAAGAGACCCAGTACTTC.